The source of this TCR beta chain is a study of metastatic and nonmetastatic thyroid tumors (dated by TCRdb to 2020 to 2022). Regarding the complete study: Repertoires from peripheral blood and from tumor or nodule tissue samples of malignant and benign thyroid patients were compared. Beyond this particular receptor, the publication reports: In both blood and tumor samples, TCR beta diversity was reported to be significantly higher in malignant tumors than in benign nodules.

The germline V gene encodes CDR1 SGHRS and CDR2 YFSETQ. V is cut back by 8 bases and J by 2 bases, with 11 bases in the junction unmatched. The cysteine opens and the phenylalanine closes a CDR3 of 17 amino acids. Of the read, only the CDR3 DNA is kept; its 51 bases are in frame from base 1. No patient had received any treatment before thyroid surgery. Using T-cell receptor beta sequencing, the study looked back at clinical samples from patients collected from about 2011 to 2019. Receptor amplification or capture employed PCR. Sequenced using an Illumina HiSeq 4000. High-throughput sequencing was used to profile the TCR beta-chain CDR3 region of every patient. As for the original processing: CDR3 differences across clinicopathological groups were used to build a classifier for discriminating distant-metastatic papillary thyroid cancer patients. To measure repertoire diversity the researchers used the Shannon index, while the Morisita-Horn index served to gauge how similar the tumor and blood repertoires were. The public reads were run again by TCRdb, first through fastp at Q25 and then through MiXCR, and only productive beta chains were kept. TCRdb, not the original authors, processed these V and J calls. Here the sample has 25,000 to 35,000 clones; 3.5% to 5% occur a single time. The top ten hold 20% to 25% of the sample.

Details on this clone: The antigen it recognizes is unknown. No much larger clonotype is one base removed from it; base qualities were not supplied.

The receptor's source is a female donor with papillary thyroid cancer or a benign thyroid nodule (not recorded which). Some clones in this sample may be carry-over from other donors' samples. What was sequenced was blood. In this chain, TRBV5-1 is recombined with TRBJ2-1, and 12 bases in between align with TRBD2. The nucleotide sequence is given as TGCGCCAGTCACCGCGGACTAGCGGGAAGTCCCTACAATGAGCAGTTCTTC. The translation is CASHRGLAGSPYNEQFF.